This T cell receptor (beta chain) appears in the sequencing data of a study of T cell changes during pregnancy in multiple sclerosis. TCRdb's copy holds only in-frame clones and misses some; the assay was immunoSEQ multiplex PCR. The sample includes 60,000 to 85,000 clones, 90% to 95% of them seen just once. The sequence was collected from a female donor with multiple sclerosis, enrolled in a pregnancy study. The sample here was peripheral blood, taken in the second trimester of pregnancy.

The chain's CDR3 is CASSPWTSGGSGDTQYF. As DNA, the CDR3 is TGTGCCAGCTCACCCTGGACTAGCGGGGGTTCCGGAGATACGCAGTATTTT. This chain joins TRBV18 and TRBJ2-3; 13 bases map to TRBD2. Germline V gene sequence: CDR1 KGHSH, CDR2 LQKENI. V was pared by 3 bases and J by 5 bases, with 8 bases of the junction left unmatched. The CDR3 sequence is 17 residues long.